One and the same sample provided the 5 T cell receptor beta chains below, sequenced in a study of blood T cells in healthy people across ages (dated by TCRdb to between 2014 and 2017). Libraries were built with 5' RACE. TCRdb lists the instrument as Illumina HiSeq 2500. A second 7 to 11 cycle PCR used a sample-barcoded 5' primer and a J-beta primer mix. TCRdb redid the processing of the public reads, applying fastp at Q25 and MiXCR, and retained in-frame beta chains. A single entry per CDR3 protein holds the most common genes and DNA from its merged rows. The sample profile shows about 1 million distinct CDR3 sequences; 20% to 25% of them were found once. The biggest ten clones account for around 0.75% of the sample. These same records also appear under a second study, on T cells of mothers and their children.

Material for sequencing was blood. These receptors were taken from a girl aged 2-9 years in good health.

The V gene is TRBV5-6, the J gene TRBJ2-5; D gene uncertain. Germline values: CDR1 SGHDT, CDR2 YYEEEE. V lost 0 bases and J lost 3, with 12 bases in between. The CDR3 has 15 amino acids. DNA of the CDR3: TGTGCCAGCAGCTTGGGAGGAGACCTAGAAGAGACCCAGTACTTC. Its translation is CASSLGGDLEETQYF. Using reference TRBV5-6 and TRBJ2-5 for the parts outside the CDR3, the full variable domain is DAGVTQSPTHLIKTRGQQVTLRCSPKSGHDTVSWYQQALGQGPQFIFQYYEEEERQRGNFPDRFSGHQFPNYSSELNVNALLLGDSALYLCASSLGGDLEETQYFGPGTRLLVL.

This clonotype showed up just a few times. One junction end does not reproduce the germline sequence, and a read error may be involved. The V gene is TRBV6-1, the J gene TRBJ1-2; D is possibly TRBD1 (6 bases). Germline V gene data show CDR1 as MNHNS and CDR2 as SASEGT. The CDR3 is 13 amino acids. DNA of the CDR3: TGTGCCAGCAGTGAGTTTGGGGGCTATGGTTACACCTTC. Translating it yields CASSEFGGYGYTF.

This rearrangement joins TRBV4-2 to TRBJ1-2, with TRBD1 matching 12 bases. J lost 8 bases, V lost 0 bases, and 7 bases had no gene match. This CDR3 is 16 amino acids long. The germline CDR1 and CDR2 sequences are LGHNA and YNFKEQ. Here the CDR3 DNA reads TGTGCCAGCAGCCAAGAAGTCCGGGGGACAGGGGGCGGCTACACCTTC. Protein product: CASSQEVRGTGGGYTF.

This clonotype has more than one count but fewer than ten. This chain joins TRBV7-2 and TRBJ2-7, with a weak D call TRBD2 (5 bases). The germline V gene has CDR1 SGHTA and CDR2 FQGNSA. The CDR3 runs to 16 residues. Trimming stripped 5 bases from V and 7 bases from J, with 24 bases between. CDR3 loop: CASSHEGPSWLGEQYF. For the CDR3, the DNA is TGTGCCAGCAGCCATGAGGGCCCTAGCTGGCTTGGGGAGCAGTACTTC.

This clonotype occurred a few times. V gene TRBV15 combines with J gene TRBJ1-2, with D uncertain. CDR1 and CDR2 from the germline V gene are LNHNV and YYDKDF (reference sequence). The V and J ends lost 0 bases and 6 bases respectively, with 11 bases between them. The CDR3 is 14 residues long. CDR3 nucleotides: TGTGCCACCAGCAGAGATAAAGGGTCTGATGGCTACACCTTC. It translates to CATSRDKGSDGYTF.